This T cell receptor (beta chain) was identified during a study of T cell repertoires in cytomegalovirus infection. Trimming took 7 bases from V and 6 from J, leaving 17 bases between them. Germline CDR1 is MDHEN and CDR2 is SYDVKM. The CDR3 has 14 residues. In its sample, this clonotype was seen a few times. Its specificity is unknown. TCRdb itself ran the reads through MiXCR, one entry per CDR3 protein. The sample lists hundreds of thousands of distinct CDR3 sequences; around a third were seen once. The V gene is TRBV28, the J gene TRBJ2-3; possibly TRBD2 for D (6 bases). The clonotype was recovered from a human donor in good health (CMV status not recorded). Some clones in this sample may be carry-over from other donors' samples. The specimen was cultured CD8+ T cells from PBMCs, collected from culture after CMV antigen stimulation. CDR3 protein: CASTFGGYWDTQYF. The CDR3 DNA reads as TGTGCCAGCACCTTCGGAGGGTACTGGGATACGCAGTATTTT.